This T cell receptor (beta chain) was recovered during a study of OX40 agonist ivuxolimab in advanced cancers. The table came from immunoSEQ multiplex PCR; TCRdb's copy has only in-frame clones and leaves some out. This table holds more than 5,000 clones, roughly three fifths found once. In the case of this clone: Its antigen is currently unknown.

Regarding the study as a whole: Expanded clones were, on average, more numerous among CD8+ T cells than CD4+. The study observed clonal expansion of CD4+ and CD8+ blood T cells by week 6 at 0.1 to 3.0 mg/kg.

The CDR3 covers 17 residues. Germline V CDR1 and CDR2: SGHRS, YFSETQ. V shed 4 bases and J 4 bases; nucleotides not matched to a gene: 6. The rearrangement uses TRBV5-1 and TRBJ2-1; 15 nucleotides line up with TRBD2. This sequence was found in an adult with an advanced solid tumor such as melanoma, head and neck, liver or kidney cancer. The material was CD4+ or CD8+ T cells sorted from blood, obtained in a trial of the OX40 agonist ivuxolimab. CDR3 protein: CASSTGLAGGNYNEQFF. CDR3 in DNA: TGCGCCAGCAGCACAGGACTAGCGGGAGGGAATTACAATGAGCAGTTCTTC.